This is a list of T cell receptor beta chains from one sample in a study of vaccination effects on CD4 cells after COVID-19. Using immunoSEQ multiplex PCR, the repertoire was profiled, and TCRdb retains in-frame clones only, with some absent. This table has about 76,000 clones, approximately 80% appearing once. For these receptors, no antigen is known. This specimen was CD4+ T cells from PBMCs cultured without peptide, taken before COVID-19 vaccination. These receptors originate from a human donor who received a COVID-19 vaccine. Each CDR3 is given with its conserved first and last residue. The D gene is left open where the match is weak. Expanded clones are given a class, and other clones once, few, many or no size at all.

v_gene,d_gene,j_gene,abundance,CDR3nt,CDR3aa
TRBV28,-,TRBJ1-1,-,TGTGCCAGCAGTGTCCCCCAGGGGAACACTGAAGCTTTCTTT,CASSVPQGNTEAFF
TRBV6-5,TRBD1,TRBJ1-3,-,TGTGCCAGCAGGCGACAGGGGGTCTCTGGAAACACCATATATTTT,CASRRQGVSGNTIYF
TRBV18,TRBD1,TRBJ1-2,-,TGTGCCAGCTCTCCAGGGACAGCCCATGGCTACACCTTC,CASSPGTAHGYTF
TRBV7-8,-,TRBJ1-2,-,TGTGCCAGCAGCCCGCTTCAGGGAAGCTATGGCTACACCTTC,CASSPLQGSYGYTF
TRBV9,TRBD1,TRBJ1-2,-,TGTGCCAGCAGCGGTGACAGGGACCTTGGCTACACCTTC,CASSGDRDLGYTF
TRBV6-5,-,TRBJ2-1,-,TGTGCCAGCAGTTATCCCGCCTACAGATCCTACAATGAGCAGTTCTTC,CASSYPAYRSYNEQFF
TRBV4-1,-,TRBJ1-5,few,TGCGCCAGCAGCCAAACAGGGCCCCATCAGCCCCAGCATTTT,CASSQTGPHQPQHF
TRBV6-1,-,TRBJ1-2,-,TGTGCCAGCAGTGAAGCCGTTTGGGGGGCGGGCTACACCTTC,CASSEAVWGAGYTF
TRBV7-2,TRBD1,TRBJ2-1,once,TGTGCCAGCAGCTCTCGACAGGGGAATAATGAGCAGTTCTTC,CASSSRQGNNEQFF
TRBV6-4,-,TRBJ1-6,few,TGTGCCAGCATCCTGGGGGCCCAGTATAATTCACCCCTCCACTTT,CASILGAQYNSPLHF
TRBV10-3,-,TRBJ1-3,-,TGTGCCATCAGTGAGTCTGGGGCGACAAACACCATATATTTT,CAISESGATNTIYF
TRBV30,-,TRBJ2-5,-,TGTGCCGCTGTGTCCGGGAAGAAACAATTCCAAGAGACCCAGTACTTC,CAAVSGKKQFQETQYF
TRBV18,TRBD1,TRBJ1-4,few,TGTGCCAGCTCACCAAGAGGGGGCTTTGAAAAACTGTTTTTT,CASSPRGGFEKLFF
TRBV27,TRBD1,TRBJ1-5,-,TGTGCCAGCAGTTTAGGACAGGGAAACAATCAGCCCCAGCATTTT,CASSLGQGNNQPQHF
TRBV5-1,TRBD2,TRBJ2-1,-,TGCGCCAGCAGCTTTACCAGCGGGGGATACAATGAGCAGTTCTTC,CASSFTSGGYNEQFF
TRBV19,-,TRBJ1-2,few,TGTGCCAGTTGGGCCAACTATGGCTACACCTTC,CASWANYGYTF
TRBV4-2,TRBD2,TRBJ2-1,few,TGTGCCAGCAGCCAAGAAGGAGCGGGGTATTACAATGAGCAGTTCTTC,CASSQEGAGYYNEQFF
TRBV28,-,TRBJ1-6,-,TGTGCCAGCAGAATCGCCGGGACCGATAATTCACCCCTCCACTTT,CASRIAGTDNSPLHF
TRBV5-1,TRBD1,TRBJ2-2,-,TGCGCCAGCAGCTTGGCCGCGACAGGGGCTGTCGGGGAGCTGTTTTTT,CASSLAATGAVGELFF
TRBV4-3,TRBD1,TRBJ1-1,-,TGCGCCAGCAGCCGGGCCGGGACAGGGAACACTGAAGCTTTCTTT,CASSRAGTGNTEAFF
TRBV9,-,TRBJ2-1,-,TGTGCCAGCAGCCCCCGTGCCGGCGGTTCCCCAACCTACAATGAGCAGTTCTTC,CASSPRAGGSPTYNEQFF
TRBV5-1,TRBD2,TRBJ2-2,-,TGCGCCAGCAGCTTGGTAAGCGGGGGGTCCACCGGGGAGCTGTTTTTT,CASSLVSGGSTGELFF
TRBV7-6,-,TRBJ2-2,-,TGTGCCAGCAGCCACGGAGAGCCGACAAACACCGGGGAGCTGTTTTTT,CASSHGEPTNTGELFF
TRBV19,-,TRBJ1-2,few,TGTGCCAGTAGTATGACACTGGGGTCGGGCTACACCTTC,CASSMTLGSGYTF
TRBV6-4,-,TRBJ2-3,once,TGTGCCAGCAGCGAGGATGCCACAGATACGCAGTATTTT,CASSEDATDTQYF
TRBV27,-,TRBJ1-6,-,TGTGCCAGCAGTTTATCCCGTTGGTCACCGGACAATTCACCCCTCCACTTT,CASSLSRWSPDNSPLHF
TRBV5-8,-,TRBJ2-5,once,TGTGCCAGCAGCTTAAGTCCGCCGGAGACCCAGTACTTC,CASSLSPPETQYF
TRBV2,-,TRBJ1-3,-,TGTGCCAGCAGTGAAGCCGGGGCATCTGGAAACACCATATATTTT,CASSEAGASGNTIYF
TRBV5-1,-,TRBJ2-5,-,TGCGCCAGCAGCTTGGCATTCCAAGAGACCCAGTACTTC,CASSLAFQETQYF
TRBV13,-,TRBJ1-1,few,TGTGCCAGCAGCTGGAGGGTCGGATTGAACACTGAAGCTTTCTTT,CASSWRVGLNTEAFF
TRBV24-1,-,TRBJ1-5,-,TGTGCCACCCGAGCTAACGGTAATCAGCCCCAGCATTTT,CATRANGNQPQHF
TRBV5-1,-,TRBJ2-2,-,TGCGCCAGCAGCTCCCAGGGCCCCAACACCGGGGAGCTGTTTTTT,CASSSQGPNTGELFF
TRBV6-1,-,TRBJ1-3,few,TGTGCCAGCAGTGAATTCGAACCCGCTTTAGGGGCTGGAAACACCATATATTTT,CASSEFEPALGAGNTIYF
TRBV7-9,-,TRBJ2-2,-,TGTGCCAGCAGCTTGGTTGACACCGGGGAGCTGTTTTTT,CASSLVDTGELFF
TRBV6-2/TRBV6-3,-,TRBJ2-1,-,TGTGCCAGCAGTTACACGGCAAGAAATGAGCAGTTCTTC,CASSYTARNEQFF
TRBV7-3,-,TRBJ2-3,-,TGTGCCAGCAGCGGAGGGATTGGAGATACGCAGTATTTT,CASSGGIGDTQYF
TRBV29-1,-,TRBJ2-1,-,TGCAGCGTTGTGGGGGGATACAATGAGCAGTTCTTC,CSVVGGYNEQFF
TRBV7-8,TRBD2,TRBJ2-5,-,TGTGCCAGCAGCCCCGAGCGGGGGGGTTTCCCAGAGACCCAGTACTTC,CASSPERGGFPETQYF
TRBV6-6,-,TRBJ1-1,-,TGTGCCAGCAGTTACACCGGTCGGGAGAACACTGAAGCTTTCTTT,CASSYTGRENTEAFF
TRBV6-1,-,TRBJ1-5,-,TGTGCCAGCAGTGATAGAAGGAGTGTGGGGAATCAGCCCCAGCATTTT,CASSDRRSVGNQPQHF
TRBV5-1,-,TRBJ2-6,-,TGCGCCAGCAGCTTGGCCGGGGCCAACGTCCTGACTTTC,CASSLAGANVLTF
TRBV3-1/TRBV3-2,-,TRBJ2-2,few,TGTGCCAGCAGCCAGTGGACCGGGGAGCTGTTTTTT,CASSQWTGELFF
TRBV6-1,-,TRBJ1-1,once,TGTGCCAGCAGTGAATGGATAGAGGCTTTCTTT,CASSEWIEAFF
TRBV9,TRBD1,TRBJ1-3,-,TGTGCCAGCAGCGCACAGGGGGCGGGAAACACCATATATTTT,CASSAQGAGNTIYF
TRBV3-1/TRBV3-2,-,TRBJ1-4,-,TGTGCCAGCAGCCAAGATCCAGGGTATACTAATGAAAAACTGTTTTTT,CASSQDPGYTNEKLFF